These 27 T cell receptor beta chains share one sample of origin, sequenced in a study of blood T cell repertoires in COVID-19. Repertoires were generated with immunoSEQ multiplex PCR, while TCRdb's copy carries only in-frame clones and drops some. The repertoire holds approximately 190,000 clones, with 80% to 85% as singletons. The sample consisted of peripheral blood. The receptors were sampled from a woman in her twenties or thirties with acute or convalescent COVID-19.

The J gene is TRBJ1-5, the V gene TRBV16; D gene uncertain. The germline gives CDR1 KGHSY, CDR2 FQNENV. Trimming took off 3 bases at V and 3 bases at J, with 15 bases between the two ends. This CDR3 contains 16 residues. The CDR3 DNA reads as TGTGCCAGCAGCCACGGGGTGGGCCAGGACAATCAGCCCCAGCATTTT. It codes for CASSHGVGQDNQPQHF.

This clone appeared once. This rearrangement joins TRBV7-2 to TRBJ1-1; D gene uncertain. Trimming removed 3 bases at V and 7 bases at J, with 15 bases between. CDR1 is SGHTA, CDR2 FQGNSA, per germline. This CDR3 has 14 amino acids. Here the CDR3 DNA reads TGTGCCAGCAGCTTTGGCGGCCTTGAAATTGAAGCTTTCTTT. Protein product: CASSFGGLEIEAFF.

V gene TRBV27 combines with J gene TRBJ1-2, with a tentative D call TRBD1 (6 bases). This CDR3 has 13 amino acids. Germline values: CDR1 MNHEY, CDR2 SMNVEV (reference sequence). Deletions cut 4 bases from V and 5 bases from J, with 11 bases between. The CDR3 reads CASSSQGHYGYTF. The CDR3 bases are TGTGCCAGCAGTTCACAGGGACATTATGGCTACACCTTC.

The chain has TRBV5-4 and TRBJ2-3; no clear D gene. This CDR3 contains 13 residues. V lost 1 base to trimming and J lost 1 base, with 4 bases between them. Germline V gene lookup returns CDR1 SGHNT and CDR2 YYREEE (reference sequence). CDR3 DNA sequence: TGTGCCAGCAGCTTGTATCGCACAGATACGCAGTATTTT. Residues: CASSLYRTDTQYF.

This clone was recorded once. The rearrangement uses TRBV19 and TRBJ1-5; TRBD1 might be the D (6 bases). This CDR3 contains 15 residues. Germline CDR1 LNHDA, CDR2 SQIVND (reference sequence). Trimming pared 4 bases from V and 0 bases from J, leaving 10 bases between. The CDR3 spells CASSTGQFSNQPQHF. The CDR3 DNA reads TGTGCCAGTAGTACTGGACAGTTTAGCAATCAGCCCCAGCATTTT. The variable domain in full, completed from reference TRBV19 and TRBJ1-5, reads DGGITQSPKYLFRKEGQNVTLSCEQNLNHDAMYWYRQDPGQGLRLIYYSQIVNDFQKGDIAEGYSVSREKKESFPLTVTSAQKNPTAFYLCASSTGQFSNQPQHFGDGTRLSIL.

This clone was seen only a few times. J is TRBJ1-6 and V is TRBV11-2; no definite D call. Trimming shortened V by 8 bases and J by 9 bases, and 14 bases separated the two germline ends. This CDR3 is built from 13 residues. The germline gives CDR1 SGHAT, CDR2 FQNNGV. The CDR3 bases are TGTGCCAGCGGTGGGGTTCGGGGTTCACCCCTCCACTTT. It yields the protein CASGGVRGSPLHF.

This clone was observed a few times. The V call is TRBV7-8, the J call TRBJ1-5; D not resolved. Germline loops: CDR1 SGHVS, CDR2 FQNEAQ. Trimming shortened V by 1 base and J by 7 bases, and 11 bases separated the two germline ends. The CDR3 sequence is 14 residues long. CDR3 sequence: CASSLGRQSQPQHF. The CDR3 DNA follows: TGTGCCAGCAGCTTAGGGCGGCAGTCACAGCCCCAGCATTTT.

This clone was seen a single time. The CDR3 DNA reads TGTGCCAGCAGTTTAAGTACAGGGCTCTTTGGCTACACCTTC. Translating it yields CASSLSTGLFGYTF. J is TRBJ1-2 and V is TRBV27, with D maybe TRBD1 (6 bases). This CDR3 has 14 residues. CDR1 MNHEY and CDR2 SMNVEV come from the germline V gene (reference sequence). Between the trimmed V and J ends, which lost 2 bases and 7 bases, there was a span of 14 bases.

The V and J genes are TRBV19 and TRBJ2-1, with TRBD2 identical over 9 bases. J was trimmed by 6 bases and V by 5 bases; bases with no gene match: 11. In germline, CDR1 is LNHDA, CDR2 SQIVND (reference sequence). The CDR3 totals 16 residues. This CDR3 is CASSQHRLAEFNEQFF. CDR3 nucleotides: TGTGCCAGTAGTCAACATAGACTAGCGGAGTTCAATGAGCAGTTCTTC.

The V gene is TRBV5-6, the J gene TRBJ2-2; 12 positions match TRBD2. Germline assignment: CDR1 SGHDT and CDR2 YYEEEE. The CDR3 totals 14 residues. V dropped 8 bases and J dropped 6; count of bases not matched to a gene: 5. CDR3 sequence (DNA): TGTGCCAGTAAACTAGCGGGAGGAGCCGGGGAGCTGTTTTTT. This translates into CASKLAGGAGELFF.

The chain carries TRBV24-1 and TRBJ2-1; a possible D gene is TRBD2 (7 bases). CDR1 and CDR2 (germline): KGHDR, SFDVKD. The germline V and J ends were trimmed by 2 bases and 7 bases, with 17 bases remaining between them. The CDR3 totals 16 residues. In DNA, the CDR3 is TGTGCCACCAGTGATTCGCTAGCGAGGGGGGGGAATGAGCAGTTCTTC. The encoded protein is CATSDSLARGGNEQFF.

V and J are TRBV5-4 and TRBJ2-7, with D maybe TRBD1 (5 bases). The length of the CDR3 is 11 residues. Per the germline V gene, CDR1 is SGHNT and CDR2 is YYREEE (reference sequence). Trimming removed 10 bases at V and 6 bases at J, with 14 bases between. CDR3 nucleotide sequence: TGTGCCGCGGAGCAAGGGGCCGAGCAGTACTTC. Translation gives CAAEQGAEQYF.

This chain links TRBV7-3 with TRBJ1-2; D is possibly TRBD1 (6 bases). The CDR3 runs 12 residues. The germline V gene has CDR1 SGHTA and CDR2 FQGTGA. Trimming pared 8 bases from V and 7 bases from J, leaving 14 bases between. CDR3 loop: CASGRGRSGYTF. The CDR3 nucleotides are TGTGCCAGCGGCAGGGGAAGATCTGGCTACACCTTC.

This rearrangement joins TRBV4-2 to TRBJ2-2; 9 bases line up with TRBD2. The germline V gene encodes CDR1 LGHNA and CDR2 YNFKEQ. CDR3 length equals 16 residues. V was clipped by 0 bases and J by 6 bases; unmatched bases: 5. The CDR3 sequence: CASSQDPRGGSGELFF. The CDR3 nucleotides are TGTGCCAGCAGCCAAGACCCGCGGGGGGGATCCGGGGAGCTGTTTTTT.

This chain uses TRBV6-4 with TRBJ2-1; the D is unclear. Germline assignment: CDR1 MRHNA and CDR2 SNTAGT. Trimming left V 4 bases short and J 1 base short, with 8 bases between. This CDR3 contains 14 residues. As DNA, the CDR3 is TGTGCCAGCAGTGCGGGTGATTCCTACAATGAGCAGTTCTTC. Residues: CASSAGDSYNEQFF.

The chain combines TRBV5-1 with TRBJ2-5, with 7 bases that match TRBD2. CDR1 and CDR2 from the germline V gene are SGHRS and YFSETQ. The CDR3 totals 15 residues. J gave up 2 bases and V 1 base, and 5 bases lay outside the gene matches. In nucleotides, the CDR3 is TGCGCCAGCAGCTTGTCTAGCGGAAGACAAGAGACCCAGTACTTC. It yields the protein CASSLSSGRQETQYF.

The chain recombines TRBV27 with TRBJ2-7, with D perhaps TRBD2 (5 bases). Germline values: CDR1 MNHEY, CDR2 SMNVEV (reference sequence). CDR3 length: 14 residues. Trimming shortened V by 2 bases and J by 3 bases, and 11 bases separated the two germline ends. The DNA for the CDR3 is TGTGCCAGCAGTTTAGAGGGTCAATTCTACGAGCAGTACTTC. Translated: CASSLEGQFYEQYF.

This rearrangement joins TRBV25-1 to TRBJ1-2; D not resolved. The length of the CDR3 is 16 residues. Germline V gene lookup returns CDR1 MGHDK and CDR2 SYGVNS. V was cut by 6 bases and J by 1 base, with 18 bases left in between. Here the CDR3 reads CASSPTLPGVNYGYTF. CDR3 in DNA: TGTGCCAGCAGCCCTACACTCCCCGGGGTTAACTATGGCTACACCTTC.

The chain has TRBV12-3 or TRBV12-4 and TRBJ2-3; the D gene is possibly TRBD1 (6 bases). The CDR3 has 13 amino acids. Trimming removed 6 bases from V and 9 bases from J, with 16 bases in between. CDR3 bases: TGTGCCAGCAGCCTAAACAGGGACAACACGCAGTATTTT. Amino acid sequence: CASSLNRDNTQYF.

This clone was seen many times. The CDR3 coding sequence is TGTGCCAGCAGCTCGACTAGCGCTACAGATACGCAGTATTTT. This sequence encodes CASSSTSATDTQYF. The rearrangement links TRBV7-6 to TRBJ2-3; TRBD2 matches 8 bases. Germline V gene lookup returns CDR1 SGHVS and CDR2 FNYEAQ. V lost 4 bases to trimming and J lost 3 bases; unmatched junction nucleotides: 3. The CDR3 length is 14 residues.

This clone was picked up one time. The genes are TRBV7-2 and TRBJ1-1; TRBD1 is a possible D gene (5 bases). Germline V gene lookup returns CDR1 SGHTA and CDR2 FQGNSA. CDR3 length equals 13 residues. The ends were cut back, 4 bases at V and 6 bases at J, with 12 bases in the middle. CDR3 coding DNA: TGTGCCAGCAGCTCGACAGTGGTAGCTGAAGCTTTCTTT. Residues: CASSSTVVAEAFF.

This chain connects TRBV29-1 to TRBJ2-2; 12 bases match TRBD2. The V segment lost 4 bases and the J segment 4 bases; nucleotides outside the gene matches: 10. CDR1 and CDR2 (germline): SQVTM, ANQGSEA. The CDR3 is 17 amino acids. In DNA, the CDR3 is TGCAGCGTTGTGACTAGCGGGAGAGATGGTAGCACCGGGGAGCTGTTTTTT. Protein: CSVVTSGRDGSTGELFF.

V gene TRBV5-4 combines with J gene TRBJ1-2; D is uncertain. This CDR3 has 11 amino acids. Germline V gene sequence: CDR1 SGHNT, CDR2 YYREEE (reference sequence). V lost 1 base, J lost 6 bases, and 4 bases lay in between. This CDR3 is CASSLYDGYTF. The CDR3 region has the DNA TGTGCCAGCAGCTTGTATGATGGCTACACCTTC.

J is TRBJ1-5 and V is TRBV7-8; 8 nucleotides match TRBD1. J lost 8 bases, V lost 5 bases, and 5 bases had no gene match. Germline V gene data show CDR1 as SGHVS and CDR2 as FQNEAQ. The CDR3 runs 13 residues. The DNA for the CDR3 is TGTGCCAGCAGCGGACAGGGTTTCGAGCCCCAGCATTTT. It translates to CASSGQGFEPQHF.

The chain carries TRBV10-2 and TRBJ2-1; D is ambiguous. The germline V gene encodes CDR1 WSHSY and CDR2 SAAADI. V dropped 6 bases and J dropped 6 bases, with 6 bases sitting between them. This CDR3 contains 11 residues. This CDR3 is CASRAFNEQFF. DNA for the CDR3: TGCGCCAGCAGGGCATTCAATGAGCAGTTCTTC.

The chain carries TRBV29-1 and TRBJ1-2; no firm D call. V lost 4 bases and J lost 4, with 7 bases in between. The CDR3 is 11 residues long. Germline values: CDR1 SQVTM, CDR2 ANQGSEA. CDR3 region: CSVVTPYGYTF. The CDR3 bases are TGCAGCGTTGTAACACCCTATGGCTACACCTTC.

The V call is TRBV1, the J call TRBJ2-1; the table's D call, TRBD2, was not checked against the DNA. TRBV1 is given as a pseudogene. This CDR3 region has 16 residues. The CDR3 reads CTSSQDDSLSYNEQFF. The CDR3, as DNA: TGCACCAGCAGCCAAGATGACTCCCTCTCCTACAATGAGCAGTTCTTC.